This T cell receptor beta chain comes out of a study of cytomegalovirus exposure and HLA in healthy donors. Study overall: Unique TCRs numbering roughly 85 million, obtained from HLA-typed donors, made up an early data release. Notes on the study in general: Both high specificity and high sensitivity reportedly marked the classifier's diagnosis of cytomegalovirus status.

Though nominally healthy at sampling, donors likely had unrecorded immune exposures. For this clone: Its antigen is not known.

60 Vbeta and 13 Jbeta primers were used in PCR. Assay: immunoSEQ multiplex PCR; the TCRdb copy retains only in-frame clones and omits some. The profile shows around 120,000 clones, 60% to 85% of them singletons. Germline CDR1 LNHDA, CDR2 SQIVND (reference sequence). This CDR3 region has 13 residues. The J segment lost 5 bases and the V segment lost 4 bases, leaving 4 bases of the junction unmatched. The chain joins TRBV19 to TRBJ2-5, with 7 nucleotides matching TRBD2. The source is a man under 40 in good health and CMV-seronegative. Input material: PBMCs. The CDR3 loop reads CASSTGLEETQYF. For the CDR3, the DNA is TGTGCCAGTAGTACCGGACTAGAGGAGACCCAGTACTTC.